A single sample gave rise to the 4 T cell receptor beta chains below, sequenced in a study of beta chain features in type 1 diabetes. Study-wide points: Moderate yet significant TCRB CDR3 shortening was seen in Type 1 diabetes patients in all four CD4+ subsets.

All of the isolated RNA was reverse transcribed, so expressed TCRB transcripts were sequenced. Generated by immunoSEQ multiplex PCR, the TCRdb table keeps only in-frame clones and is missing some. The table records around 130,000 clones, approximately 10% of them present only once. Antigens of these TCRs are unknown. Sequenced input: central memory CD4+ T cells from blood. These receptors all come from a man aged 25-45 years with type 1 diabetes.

The CDR3 bases are TGTGCCAGCAGCTCGGGGGGTTTACAGCCCCAGCATTTT. Protein product: CASSSGGLQPQHF. The chain links TRBV7-9 to TRBJ1-5, with D perhaps TRBD1 (5 bases). Trimming removed 4 bases from V and 7 bases from J, with 11 bases in between. In germline, CDR1 is SEHNR, CDR2 FQNEAQ (reference sequence). This CDR3 region has 13 residues.

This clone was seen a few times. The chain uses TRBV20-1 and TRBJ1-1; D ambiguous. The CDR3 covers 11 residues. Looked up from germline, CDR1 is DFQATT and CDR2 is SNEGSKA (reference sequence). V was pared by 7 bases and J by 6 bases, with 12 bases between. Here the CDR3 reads CSVPGDAEAFF. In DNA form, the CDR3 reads TGCAGTGTTCCAGGTGACGCTGAAGCTTTCTTT.

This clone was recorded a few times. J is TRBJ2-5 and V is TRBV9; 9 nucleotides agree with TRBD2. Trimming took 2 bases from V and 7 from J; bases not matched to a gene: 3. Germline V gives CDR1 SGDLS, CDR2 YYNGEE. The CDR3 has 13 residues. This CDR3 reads CASSVSGGATQYF. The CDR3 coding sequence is TGTGCCAGCAGCGTTAGCGGGGGAGCGACCCAGTACTTC.

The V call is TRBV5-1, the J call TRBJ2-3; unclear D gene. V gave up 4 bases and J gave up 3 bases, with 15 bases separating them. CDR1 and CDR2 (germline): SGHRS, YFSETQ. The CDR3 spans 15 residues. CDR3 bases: TGCGCCAGCAGCGGGCAAGAATCACGGACAGATACGCAGTATTTT. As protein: CASSGQESRTDTQYF.